These 27 T cell receptor beta chains originate from one sample sequenced in a study of T-cell reconstitution after alpha-beta-depleted transplantation in children. Unique molecular identifiers were incorporated into the prepared TCRbeta library. TCRdb fed the PCR reads into MiXCR, producing one record per CDR3 protein. This table holds hundreds of thousands of distinct CDR3 sequences, 10% to 15% found once. This material consisted of PBMCs, mostly from graft donor cells, taken 360 days after TCRalphabeta/CD19-depleted stem cell transplant. The receptors derive from a male patient between 5 and 17 years old who had a stem cell transplant for acute myeloid leukemia, so the T cells may come from the graft donor.

The chain uses TRBV4-3 and TRBJ2-1; 13 bases match TRBD2. V was pared by 4 bases and J by 2 bases, with 5 bases of the junction left unmatched. Germline V CDR1 and CDR2: LGHNA, YSLEER. The CDR3 has 17 amino acids. The CDR3 is CASSPRTSGSPYNEQFF. The CDR3 DNA is TGCGCCAGCAGCCCCCGGACTAGCGGGAGCCCCTACAATGAGCAGTTCTTC.

There are many counts of this clonotype. The chain's CDR3 is CASSKVGLAAFRADTQYF. The CDR3 bases are TGTGCCAGCAGCAAGGTGGGACTAGCGGCCTTTCGAGCAGATACGCAGTATTTT. The chain carries TRBV21-1 and TRBJ2-3; the table calls TRBD2, which could not be checked here. TRBV21-1 is a pseudogene locus. This CDR3 spans 18 amino acids.

This clonotype was picked up many times. This chain connects TRBV20-1 to TRBJ2-3; 8 nucleotides line up with TRBD2. Germline V lookup: CDR1 DFQATT, CDR2 SNEGSKA (reference sequence). The CDR3 contains 12 residues. With 8 bases clipped from V and 7 bases from J, the junction kept 8 bases outside the gene matches. Here the CDR3 reads CSWSGSQHTQYF. The CDR3 nucleotides read TGCAGTTGGAGCGGGAGCCAGCATACGCAGTATTTT.

The gene calls are TRBV5-6 and TRBJ2-1; 13 bases are a match to TRBD2. The CDR3 has 16 amino acids. V dropped 4 bases and J dropped 7; count of bases not matched to a gene: 8. Germline-derived CDR1 and CDR2 are SGHDT and YYEEEE. CDR3 bases: TGTGCCAGCAGCCACGGACTAGCGGGAGTAGGAAATGAGCAGTTCTTC. This encodes CASSHGLAGVGNEQFF.

The chain joins TRBV7-2 to TRBJ2-7; a possible D gene is TRBD1 (6 bases). The CDR3 totals 15 residues. Trimming removed 5 bases from V and 3 bases from J, with 17 bases in between. From germline, CDR1 is SGHTA and CDR2 FQGNSA. The CDR3 DNA follows: TGTGCCAGCAGCAGAAGTCCGGACAGACGCTACGAGCAGTACTTC. This translates into CASSRSPDRRYEQYF. The full variable domain, completed using reference TRBV7-2 and TRBJ2-7, is GAGVSQSPSNKVTEKGKDVELRCDPISGHTALYWYRQSLGQGLEFLIYFQGNSAPDKSGLPSDRFSAERTGGSVSTLTIQRTQQEDSAVYLCASSRSPDRRYEQYFGPGTRLTVT.

In its sample, this clonotype was seen a few times. The chain employs TRBV5-1 and TRBJ2-2; weak D call: TRBD2 (5 bases). V was trimmed by 4 bases and J by 7 bases, leaving 20 bases between them. Germline loops: CDR1 SGHRS, CDR2 YFSETQ. This CDR3 contains 16 residues. CDR3 nucleotide sequence: TGCGCCAGCAGCCCGGGGAGTTTGCGATCAGGCGGGGAGCTGTTTTTT. Translated, it gives CASSPGSLRSGGELFF. Supplemented by reference TRBV5-1 and TRBJ2-2, the full variable domain reads KAGVTQTPRYLIKTRGQQVTLSCSPISGHRSVSWYQQTPGQGLQFLFEYFSETQRNKGNFPGRFSGRQFSNSRSEMNVSTLELGDSALYLCASSPGSLRSGGELFFGEGSRLTVL.

This clonotype was recorded a few times. The chain carries TRBV29-1 and TRBJ1-2, with D hard to call. Germline CDR1 SQVTM, CDR2 ANQGSEA. This CDR3 comprises 11 residues. V dropped 4 bases and J dropped 7 bases, with 10 bases sitting between them. This CDR3 is CSVAAFRGYTF. CDR3 nucleotides: TGCAGCGTTGCCGCTTTTCGTGGCTACACCTTC. The entire variable domain, with the rest obtained from reference TRBV29-1 and TRBJ1-2, is as follows: SAVISQKPSRDICQRGTSLTIQCQVDSQVTMMFWYRQQPGQSLTLIATANQGSEATYESGFVIDKFPISRPNLTFSTLTVSNMSPEDSSIYLCSVAAFRGYTFGSGTRLTVV.

This clonotype was observed a handful of times. V gene TRBV29-1 combines with J gene TRBJ2-7; unclear D gene. Deletions cut 0 bases from V and 4 bases from J, with 10 bases between. Germline V gene sequence: CDR1 SQVTM, CDR2 ANQGSEA. CDR3 length: 13 residues. CDR3 loop: CSVEELGKYEQYF. The CDR3 DNA sequence: TGCAGCGTTGAAGAATTAGGAAAGTACGAGCAGTACTTC.

This clonotype was counted many times. The chain combines TRBV28 with TRBJ2-2; no firm D call. The CDR3 is 13 amino acids. Trimming stripped 3 bases from V and 6 bases from J, with 8 bases between. Germline assignment: CDR1 MDHEN and CDR2 SYDVKM. CDR3 amino acids: CASSFAPPGELFF. The CDR3 nucleotides are TGTGCCAGCAGTTTTGCCCCCCCCGGGGAGCTGTTTTTT.

The V and J genes are TRBV5-1 and TRBJ2-6; D remains unclear. This CDR3 is built from 13 residues. Germline V lookup: CDR1 SGHRS, CDR2 YFSETQ. The V end was cut by 5 bases, the J end by 4 bases, with 7 bases between. The CDR3 here is CASSHTGANVLTF. The CDR3 DNA sequence: TGCGCCAGCAGTCACACAGGGGCCAACGTCCTGACTTTC.

V usage is TRBV4-2 and J usage is TRBJ2-7, with TRBD1 identical over 8 bases. The CDR3 is made up of 15 amino acids. Losses at the gene ends were 2 bases for V and 1 base for J; bases not matched to a gene: 4. Germline CDR1 LGHNA, CDR2 YNFKEQ. The CDR3 bases are TGTGCCAGCAGCCAACCGGGACAGGTATCCTACGAGCAGTACTTC. Residues: CASSQPGQVSYEQYF.

The chain links TRBV24-1 to TRBJ2-1; 7 bases are shared with TRBD1. V was pared by 4 bases and J by 4 bases, with 6 bases of the junction left unmatched. Germline-derived CDR1 and CDR2 are KGHDR and SFDVKD. The CDR3 consists of 15 residues. For the CDR3, the DNA is TGTGCCACCAGTGACATTCTGGGACAGTACAATGAGCAGTTCTTC. Its protein is CATSDILGQYNEQFF.

The CDR3 DNA is TGTGCCTTACAGCGGGGCTACGAGCAGTACTTC. This encodes CALQRGYEQYF. The V gene is TRBV30, the J gene TRBJ2-7; TRBD2 aligns across 7 bases. CDR1 is GTSNPN and CDR2 is SVGIG in the germline V gene (reference sequence). The CDR3 has 11 amino acids. V was clipped by 7 bases and J by 3 bases; unmatched bases: 3.

In its sample, this clonotype was seen many times. The chain joins TRBV7-2 to TRBJ2-7; a weak D match, TRBD1 (6 bases). V lost 2 bases, J lost 4 bases, and 12 bases lay in between. This CDR3 spans 14 amino acids. Per the germline V gene, CDR1 is SGHTA and CDR2 is FQGNSA. CDR3 DNA: TGTGCCAGCAGCTTACAGGGGTACCTGTACGAGCAGTACTTC. Protein: CASSLQGYLYEQYF.

This clonotype was detected only a few times. V and J are TRBV28 and TRBJ2-7; possible D gene TRBD1, 6 bases. The germline V gene has CDR1 MDHEN and CDR2 SYDVKM. The CDR3 extends over 14 amino acids. V was pared by 5 bases and J by 2 bases, with 13 bases between. As DNA, the CDR3 is TGTGCCAGCAGTGCTCCAGGGACACCCTACGAGCAGTACTTC. Its translation is CASSAPGTPYEQYF.

V and J are TRBV20-1 and TRBJ2-7; TRBD2 agrees at 13 bases. This CDR3 spans 15 amino acids. V lost 5 bases, J lost 2 bases, and 6 bases stayed unmatched. CDR1 and CDR2 from the germline V gene are DFQATT and SNEGSKA (reference sequence). CDR3 residues: CSALLTSGRTYEQYF. In DNA form, the CDR3 reads TGCAGTGCTCTACTGACTAGCGGGAGGACCTACGAGCAGTACTTC.

This clonotype was detected only a few times. The chain carries TRBV28 and TRBJ2-7; D is perhaps TRBD2 (5 bases). The CDR3 covers 16 residues. Trimming left V 3 bases short and J 2 bases short, with 17 bases between. The germline CDR1 and CDR2 sequences are MDHEN and SYDVKM. CDR3 protein: CASSFGWTSLTYEQYF. CDR3 sequence (DNA): TGTGCCAGCAGTTTCGGATGGACTTCGCTAACCTACGAGCAGTACTTC. Full variable domain (missing parts from reference TRBV28 and TRBJ2-7): DVKVTQSSRYLVKRTGEKVFLECVQDMDHENMFWYRQDPGLGLRLIYFSYDVKMKEKGDIPEGYSVSREKKERFSLILESASTNQTSMYLCASSFGWTSLTYEQYFGPGTRLTVT.

This clonotype occurred a few times. The chain employs TRBV5-1 and TRBJ1-1; the D gene is possibly TRBD1 (6 bases). The V end lost 4 bases, the J end lost 2 bases, and 18 bases lay between the germline ends. Germline V gives CDR1 SGHRS, CDR2 YFSETQ. The CDR3 loop spans 16 amino acids. The CDR3 bases are TGCGCCAGCAGCACACTCCAGGGGAAGGGAAACACTGAAGCTTTCTTT. Translated, it gives CASSTLQGKGNTEAFF.

This clonotype was detected ten times or more. The rearrangement uses TRBV20-1 and TRBJ1-1; maybe TRBD1 (5 bases). Trimming left V 2 bases short and J 4 bases short, with 11 bases between. The CDR3 extends over 13 amino acids. Germline V CDR1 and CDR2: DFQATT, SNEGSKA (reference sequence). This CDR3 reads CSARPPGSTEAFF. The CDR3 DNA is TGCAGTGCTAGACCCCCAGGGAGCACTGAAGCTTTCTTT.

This clonotype was seen a handful of times. The rearrangement links TRBV29-1 to TRBJ2-7, with TRBD2 matching over 12 bases. From germline, CDR1 is SQVTM and CDR2 ANQGSEA. V shed 0 bases and J 6 bases; nucleotides not matched to a gene: 12. CDR3 length equals 17 residues. The CDR3 nucleotides are TGCAGCGTTGAAGACCTTCTAGCGGGAGGGTGGAGTTCCGAGCAGTACTTC. Residues: CSVEDLLAGGWSSEQYF.

This clonotype was detected only a few times. This rearrangement joins TRBV18 to TRBJ2-2, with 9 bases lining up with TRBD2. Germline CDR1 is KGHSH and CDR2 is LQKENI. Losses at the gene ends were 3 bases for V and 5 bases for J; bases not matched to a gene: 7. CDR3 length equals 16 residues. In DNA, the CDR3 is TGTGCCAGCTCACCGCTAGCGGGAATGGAGACCGGGGAGCTGTTTTTT. Its translation: CASSPLAGMETGELFF.

The chain carries TRBV19 and TRBJ2-1; tentative D call: TRBD2 (5 bases). Trimming cost V 3 bases and J 0 bases, with 6 bases left between them. The CDR3 contains 14 residues. The germline CDR1 and CDR2 sequences are LNHDA and SQIVND (reference sequence). CDR3 residues: CASSIGSSYNEQFF. Here the CDR3 DNA reads TGTGCCAGTAGTATTGGGAGCTCCTACAATGAGCAGTTCTTC.

In its sample, this clonotype was seen many times. The rearrangement links TRBV12-3 or TRBV12-4 to TRBJ2-7; D uncertain. CDR3 length: 14 residues. V dropped 2 bases and J dropped 0 bases, with 8 bases sitting between them. CDR3 region: CASSLLFSSYEQYF. The DNA for the CDR3 is TGTGCCAGCAGTTTACTGTTTAGCTCCTACGAGCAGTACTTC.

The rearrangement joins TRBV19 to TRBJ2-7, with TRBD2 identical over 7 bases. V lost 7 bases and J lost 2; bases outside the gene matches: 5. Germline CDR1 is LNHDA and CDR2 is SQIVND (reference sequence). This CDR3 has 13 residues. This chain's CDR3 is CASNPGLTYEQYF. Here the CDR3 DNA reads TGTGCCAGTAACCCGGGACTAACCTACGAGCAGTACTTC. The variable domain in full, completed from reference TRBV19 and TRBJ2-7, reads DGGITQSPKYLFRKEGQNVTLSCEQNLNHDAMYWYRQDPGQGLRLIYYSQIVNDFQKGDIAEGYSVSREKKESFPLTVTSAQKNPTAFYLCASNPGLTYEQYFGPGTRLTVT.

The V gene is TRBV5-6, the J gene TRBJ2-7; the D gene is possibly TRBD1 (5 bases). Deletions cut 0 bases from V and 0 bases from J, with 13 bases between. Germline lookup yields CDR1 SGHDT and CDR2 YYEEEE. This CDR3 region has 16 residues. The CDR3 DNA follows: TGTGCCAGCAGCTTGGCCACGACAGTGCCCTCCTACGAGCAGTACTTC. Its protein product is CASSLATTVPSYEQYF.

This clonotype was counted only a few times. The V call is TRBV29-1, the J call TRBJ2-3, with TRBD2 matching over 12 bases. V trimming: 4 bases; J trimming: 3 bases; junction bases outside the gene matches: 5. Germline CDR1 and CDR2: SQVTM and ANQGSEA. The CDR3 consists of 15 residues. Here the CDR3 DNA reads TGCAGCGTTGGGTCGACTAGCGGGGGTACAGATACGCAGTATTTT. Protein product: CSVGSTSGGTDTQYF.

The chain employs TRBV4-3 and TRBJ2-5; D may be TRBD2 (6 bases). Germline CDR1 reads LGHNA; CDR2 reads YSLEER. Trimming removed 0 bases at V and 5 bases at J, with 19 bases between. CDR3 length: 17 residues. CDR3 in DNA: TGCGCCAGCAGCCAAGATCATTGGGCTAGCCGGGGGGAGACCCAGTACTTC. Amino acid sequence: CASSQDHWASRGETQYF.